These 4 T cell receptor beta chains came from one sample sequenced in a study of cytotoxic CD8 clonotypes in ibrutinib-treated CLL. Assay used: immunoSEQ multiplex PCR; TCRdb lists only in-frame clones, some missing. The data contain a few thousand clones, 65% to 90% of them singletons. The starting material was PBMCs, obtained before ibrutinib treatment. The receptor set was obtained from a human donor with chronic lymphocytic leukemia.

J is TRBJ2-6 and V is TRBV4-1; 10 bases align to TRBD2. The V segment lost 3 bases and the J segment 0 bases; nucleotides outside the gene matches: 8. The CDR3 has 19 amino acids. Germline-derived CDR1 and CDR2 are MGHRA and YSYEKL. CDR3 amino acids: CASSHPRLAGLSGANVLTF. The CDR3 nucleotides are TGCGCCAGCAGCCATCCCCGACTAGCGGGCCTCTCTGGGGCCAACGTCCTGACTTTC.

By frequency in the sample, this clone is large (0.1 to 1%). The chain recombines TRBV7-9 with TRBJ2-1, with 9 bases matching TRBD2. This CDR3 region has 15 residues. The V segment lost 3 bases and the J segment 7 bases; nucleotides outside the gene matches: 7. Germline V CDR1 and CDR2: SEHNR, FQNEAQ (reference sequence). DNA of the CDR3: TGTGCCAGCAGCTTGACTAGCGGAGGGGTGAATGAGCAGTTCTTC. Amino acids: CASSLTSGGVNEQFF.

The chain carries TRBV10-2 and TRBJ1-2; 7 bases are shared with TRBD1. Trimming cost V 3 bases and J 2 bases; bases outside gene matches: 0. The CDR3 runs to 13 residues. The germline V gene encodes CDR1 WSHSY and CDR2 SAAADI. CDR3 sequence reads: CASSEQGNYGYTF. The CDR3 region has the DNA TGCGCCAGCAGTGAACAGGGGAACTATGGCTACACCTTC.

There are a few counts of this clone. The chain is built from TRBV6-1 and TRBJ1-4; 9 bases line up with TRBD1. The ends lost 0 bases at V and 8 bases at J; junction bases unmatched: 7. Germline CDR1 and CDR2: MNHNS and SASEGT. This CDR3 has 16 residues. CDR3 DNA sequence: TGTGCCAGCAGTGAAGCTATAGGACAGGGGACCGAAAAACTGTTTTTT. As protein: CASSEAIGQGTEKLFF.